The rows below give T cell receptor beta chains drawn from one sample of a study of T cell responses to AZD1222 COVID-19 vaccine. The assay was immunoSEQ multiplex PCR, and TCRdb's table has in-frame clones only and misses some. Counted here are 65,000 to 70,000 clones, around four fifths occurring once; the ten biggest clones make up over 10%. The sample was peripheral blood, taken on day 0 of AZD1222 vaccination. All receptors come from an adult in good health. CDR3s include the opening cysteine and the closing phenylalanine or tryptophan. D genes are given only for firm matches. The listing skips clone size in some rows; elsewhere it reads once, few, many or a size class.

CASSGGLNSPLHF,TGTGCCAGCAGCGGGGGGCTGAATTCACCCCTCCACTTT,13,-,few,TRBJ1-6,TRBV5-6
CASSFLGAAYGYTF,TGTGCCAGCAGTTTTCTAGGGGCCGCCTATGGCTACACCTTC,14,-,-,TRBJ1-2,TRBV28
CASSLGQGGSPLF,TGCGCCAGCAGCCTTGGACAGGGGGGGAGTCCCCTCTTC,13,TRBD1,-,TRBJ2-1,TRBV5-1
CASSAFPSGYTF,TGTGCCAGCAGCGCATTTCCGAGTGGCTACACCTTC,12,-,-,TRBJ1-2,TRBV7-9
CAIPGGRYEQYF,TGTGCCATCCCAGGGGGCCGCTACGAGCAGTACTTC,12,TRBD1,-,TRBJ2-7,TRBV7-9
CASSFGGWGTEAFF,TGTGCCAGCAGCTTTGGCGGGTGGGGCACTGAAGCTTTCTTT,14,-,-,TRBJ1-1,TRBV5-6
CASSSHGVGQGPDQPQHF,TGTGCCAGTAGTTCCCATGGCGTGGGACAGGGGCCCGATCAGCCCCAGCATTTT,18,TRBD1,-,TRBJ1-5,TRBV19
CASRYGSQGTYEQYF,TGTGCCAGCAGGTACGGGAGCCAGGGTACCTACGAGCAGTACTTC,15,-,-,TRBJ2-7,TRBV2
CASSPTTGGQEQFF,TGTGCCAGCAGCCCCACGACAGGGGGCCAGGAGCAGTTCTTC,14,TRBD1,-,TRBJ2-1,TRBV3-1/TRBV3-2
CASSQERGLLYGYTF,TGCGCCAGCAGCCAAGAAAGAGGCTTGTTGTATGGCTACACCTTC,15,-,-,TRBJ1-2,TRBV4-3
CASSLGEGQGAVQETQYF,TGTGCCAGCAGCTTGGGAGAGGGACAGGGGGCCGTACAAGAGACCCAGTACTTC,18,TRBD1,-,TRBJ2-5,TRBV5-8
CASSSNRGDEKLFF,TGTGCCAGCAGCTCGAACAGGGGTGATGAAAAACTGTTTTTT,14,TRBD1,-,TRBJ1-4,TRBV7-2
CASSVGGMGRANSPLHF,TGTGCCAGCAGTGTCGGAGGGATGGGACGGGCAAATTCACCCCTCCACTTT,17,-,-,TRBJ1-6,TRBV25-1
CASSAGQGDYGYTF,TGTGCCAGCAGTGCCGGACAGGGTGACTATGGCTACACCTTC,14,TRBD1,-,TRBJ1-2,TRBV2
CASSVDLREAIGDGYTF,TGTGCCAGCAGCGTAGATCTCAGGGAGGCAATAGGAGATGGCTACACCTTC,17,-,-,TRBJ1-2,TRBV9
CASSLSGTHQGAFF,TGTGCCAGCAGTTTATCGGGGACACACCAGGGAGCTTTCTTT,14,-,-,TRBJ1-1,TRBV27
CASRGGQVGNTEAFF,TGTGCCAGCAGGGGGGGACAGGTAGGGAACACTGAAGCTTTCTTT,15,-,-,TRBJ1-1,TRBV21-1
CASSPTGASYEQYF,TGTGCCAGCTCACCAACCGGGGCCTCCTACGAGCAGTACTTC,14,-,-,TRBJ2-7,TRBV18
CASKQEPVSGNTIYF,TGCGCCAGTAAGCAGGAACCAGTCTCTGGAAACACCATATATTTT,15,-,-,TRBJ1-3,TRBV5-1
CASRRGTATRGGYTF,TGTGCCAGCAGGCGCGGGACAGCCACCCGGGGTGGCTACACCTTC,15,TRBD1,-,TRBJ1-2,TRBV27
CASSLVGQPSNQPQHF,TGTGCCAGCAGCTTAGTGGGACAGCCCAGCAATCAGCCCCAGCATTTT,16,TRBD1,-,TRBJ1-5,TRBV7-2